Sequencing of this TCR beta chain was carried out in a study of regulatory T cells in long-lasting Graves disease. Regarding the study as a whole: Newly diagnosed Graves' patients exceeded persistent ones in TCR diversity.

Notes on this clonotype: Its antigen is not known.

The time point is: newly diagnosed GD, antithyroid drugs for less than 3 months. The TCR library was made from RNA that had been extracted from PBMCs in TRIzol. Construction of TCR beta libraries relied on iRepertoire HTBI primers and on Arm-PCR targeting CDR3 regions. TCRdb called the multiplex PCR reads again in MiXCR, with one record for every CDR3 protein. The sample lists 440,000 or so distinct CDR3 sequences, 15% seen once, with 16% in the top ten. The CDR3 sequence is 15 residues long. The junction had 1 base not matched to a gene; V was cut back by 2 bases and J by 0 bases. Per germline, CDR1 SGHTA and CDR2 FQGNSA. In addition, the sample was reused for a study of T cells in Graves' hyperthyroidism and ophthalmopathy. That investigation notes: The primer set for the first-round RT-PCR of the TCR CDR3 was HTBI.

V gene TRBV7-2 combines with J gene TRBJ1-2, with 9 nucleotides matching TRBD1. The source of this sequence is a woman aged 25-40 years with Graves disease. This specimen consisted of peripheral blood mononuclear cells (PBMCs), obtained at new diagnosis, from a patient treated with antithyroid drugs. In DNA, the CDR3 is TGTGCCAGCAGCTTACGGGACAGGGCTAACTATGGCTACACCTTC. This encodes CASSLRDRANYGYTF.